This T cell receptor beta chain comes out of a study of Ad26.COV2.S vaccination and SARS-CoV-2 variants. As for the study in general: Dosing was one shot or two shots 56 days apart.

The table came from immunoSEQ multiplex PCR; TCRdb's copy has only in-frame clones and leaves some out. The sample has roughly 420,000 clones; 70% to 90% are singletons. From germline, CDR1 is LGHDT and CDR2 YNNKEL (reference sequence). CDR3 length: 15 residues. The V and J ends lost 3 bases and 4 bases, in that order; junction bases with no gene match: 9. As regards this clone: Its antigen is not known.

Study-level findings and limits: Among vaccine recipients, spike-specific TCR breadth exceeded that of placebo recipients. The analyses of TCR breadth and depth may have understated the size of total T cell responses.

The sample's treatment: roughly 20 received Ad26.COV2.S at low or high dose, single or two shots; roughly five received placebo; per-sample allocation not given. Material that was analyzed had been drawn on day 63 after the first vaccine or placebo injection. Donation came from an adult in Boston who was aged 18-55 years. V gene TRBV3-1 (or the pseudogene TRBV3-2) combines with J gene TRBJ2-7; 7 positions agree with TRBD2. The source of this sequence is a person aged 18-60 years who received the Ad26.COV2.S COVID-19 vaccine or a placebo. The sequencing used peripheral blood, collected in a trial of Ad26.COV2.S vaccine versus placebo. CDR3 coding DNA: TGTGCCAGCAGCCACCTCCCACTAGCGTCGTACGAGCAGTACTTC. This encodes CASSHLPLASYEQYF.